What follows are 19 T cell receptor beta chains derived from one specimen sequenced in a study of long-term antiretroviral therapy in people with HIV. Assay version v3.0 of immunoSEQ was used, and it was run at survey level. Repertoires were generated with immunoSEQ multiplex PCR, while TCRdb's copy carries only in-frame clones and drops some. In the table there are around 13,000 clones, approximately 77% of which are singletons. The sequencing used unsorted PBMCs, collected 0.5 years before starting antiretroviral therapy. The source of these receptors is a woman aged 40 to 50 with HIV.

This rearrangement joins TRBV30 to TRBJ1-2; D call uncertain. Looked up from germline, CDR1 is GTSNPN and CDR2 is SVGIG (reference sequence). The CDR3 has 13 residues. V was trimmed by 0 bases and J by 4 bases, leaving 9 bases between them. The CDR3 coding sequence is TGTGCCTGGAGTGTGAACACACTCTATGGCTACACCTTC. It is translated as CAWSVNTLYGYTF.

The V gene is TRBV29-1, the J gene TRBJ2-7; 13 nucleotides align to TRBD2. Losses at the gene ends were 4 bases for V and 6 bases for J; bases not matched to a gene: 0. The CDR3 totals 12 residues. Germline V CDR1 and CDR2: SQVTM, ANQGSEA. CDR3 DNA: TGCAGCGTTGGGACTAGCGGGGGCGAGCAGTACTTC. Translation: CSVGTSGGEQYF.

The chain combines TRBV16 with TRBJ2-7; TRBD1 is a possible D gene (5 bases). V was clipped by 0 bases and J by 4 bases, with 13 bases between them. Germline assignment: CDR1 KGHSY and CDR2 FQNENV. The CDR3 runs to 15 residues. CDR3 amino acids: CASSQSGGHVYEQYF. The CDR3 DNA reads TGTGCCAGCAGCCAATCGGGTGGACACGTATACGAGCAGTACTTC.

This chain joins TRBV5-1 and TRBJ1-1, with 12 nucleotides matching TRBD1. V gave up 2 bases and J gave up 9 bases; unmatched junction bases: 11. Germline V gene sequence: CDR1 SGHRS, CDR2 YFSETQ. The CDR3 totals 16 residues. The CDR3 DNA follows: TGCGCCAGCAGCTTTATTCGGGACAGGGGGCAGTCGAAAGCTTTCTTT. The encoded protein is CASSFIRDRGQSKAFF. Based on the CDR3 plus reference TRBV5-1 and TRBJ1-1, the full variable domain is KAGVTQTPRYLIKTRGQQVTLSCSPISGHRSVSWYQQTPGQGLQFLFEYFSETQRNKGNFPGRFSGRQFSNSRSEMNVSTLELGDSALYLCASSFIRDRGQSKAFFGQGTRLTVV.

The chain carries TRBV4-1 and TRBJ1-5, with D possibly TRBD1 on 5 matching bases. The length of the CDR3 is 15 residues. V lost 2 bases, J lost 3 bases, and 11 bases lay in between. Germline V CDR1 and CDR2: MGHRA, YSYEKL. In DNA, the CDR3 is TGCGCCAGCAGCCAAAGGGACGGACTCAATCAGCCCCAGCATTTT. Translated: CASSQRDGLNQPQHF.

This clone was picked up a small number of times. The chain links TRBV19 to TRBJ1-5; no clear D gene. V was trimmed by 7 bases and J by 2 bases, leaving 6 bases between them. Germline CDR1 LNHDA, CDR2 SQIVND (reference sequence). This CDR3 is 12 amino acids long. Written as DNA, the CDR3 is TGTGCCAGTATTGGAGGCAATCAGCCCCAGCATTTT. Amino acid sequence: CASIGGNQPQHF.

V and J are TRBV5-1 and TRBJ2-3, with a weak D call TRBD2 (7 bases). The germline gives CDR1 SGHRS, CDR2 YFSETQ. This CDR3 is built from 15 residues. V dropped 2 bases and J dropped 2 bases, with 12 bases sitting between them. CDR3 bases: TGCGCCAGCAGCTTTTGGGGGGGGCCCACAGATACGCAGTATTTT. As protein: CASSFWGGPTDTQYF.

By frequency in the sample, this clone is medium-sized (0.01 to 0.1%). This chain links TRBV11-3 with TRBJ2-3, with a weak D call TRBD1 (6 bases). Germline assignment: CDR1 SGHNT and CDR2 YENEEA. Trimming shortened V by 2 bases and J by 8 bases, and 8 bases separated the two germline ends. The CDR3 contains 12 residues. The CDR3 spells CASSLQGGTQYF. CDR3 nucleotide sequence: TGTGCCAGCAGCTTACAAGGGGGTACGCAGTATTTT.

J is TRBJ1-2 and V is TRBV9; D uncertain. This CDR3 is 15 amino acids long. Trimming took off 0 bases at V and 1 base at J, with 10 bases between the two ends. Germline CDR1 is SGDLS and CDR2 is YYNGEE. CDR3 nucleotide sequence: TGTGCCAGCAGCGTAGGCGGGGATTATAACTATGGCTACACCTTC. Its protein product is CASSVGGDYNYGYTF.

The CDR3 DNA reads as TGTGCCATCAGTGTTGGGGAGGGAATGACAGATACGCAGTATTTT. This translates into CAISVGEGMTDTQYF. The gene calls are TRBV10-3 and TRBJ2-3, with TRBD2 matching 7 bases. Germline assignment: CDR1 ENHRY and CDR2 SYGVKD. The CDR3 length is 15 residues. V was clipped by 4 bases and J by 3 bases; unmatched bases: 7.

V and J are TRBV7-2 and TRBJ1-5; D is unresolved. Trimming left V 7 bases short and J 3 bases short, with 10 bases between. The CDR3 length is 13 residues. Germline V gene data show CDR1 as SGHTA and CDR2 as FQGNSA. The CDR3 DNA sequence: TGTGCCAGCACGAACGGATACAATCAGCCCCAGCATTTT. Its translation: CASTNGYNQPQHF.

The gene calls are TRBV2 and TRBJ2-5, with D possibly TRBD2 on 5 matching bases. The J call may be wrong; the DNA end is better matched by TRBJ2-7. This CDR3 is built from 14 residues. Germline values: CDR1 SNHLY, CDR2 FYNNEI. The CDR3 protein is CASITLALSYEQYF. DNA of the CDR3: TGTGCCAGCATAACGTTAGCGCTATCCTACGAGCAGTACTTC.

For the CDR3, the DNA is TGTGCCAGCAGCTCCGATGAGCGGGAGAATAAGGCCGGGGAGCTGTTTTTT. Its translation is CASSSDERENKAGELFF. The rearrangement links TRBV7-8 to TRBJ2-2; 8 nucleotides agree with TRBD2. Germline-derived CDR1 and CDR2 are SGHVS and FQNEAQ. The CDR3 has 17 residues. The V and J ends lost 4 bases and 6 bases, in that order; junction bases with no gene match: 13.

This chain joins TRBV10-2 and TRBJ2-5; maybe TRBD2 (5 bases). The CDR3 contains 15 residues. Trimming took 6 bases from V and 1 from J, leaving 15 bases between them. CDR1 is WSHSY, CDR2 SAAADI, per germline. The CDR3 region has the DNA TGCGCCAGCAGCGACTGGACGGGATCCCAAGAGACCCAGTACTTC. The encoded protein is CASSDWTGSQETQYF.

The rearrangement joins TRBV6-6 to TRBJ1-2; D possibly corresponds to TRBD1 (5 bases). The length of the CDR3 is 12 residues. Trimming removed 5 bases at V and 7 bases at J, with 11 bases between. Germline lookup yields CDR1 MNHNY and CDR2 SVGAGI (reference sequence). The CDR3 sequence is CASSRQGAGYTF. In DNA, the CDR3 is TGTGCCAGCAGTCGTCAGGGTGCTGGCTACACCTTC.

The DNA for the CDR3 is TGTGCCAGCAGCCTCGAGACAGGGGGGCGCGAGCAGTACTTC. It yields the protein CASSLETGGREQYF. The V gene is TRBV5-4, the J gene TRBJ2-7; 9 nucleotides match TRBD1. Trimming took 4 bases from V and 6 from J; bases not matched to a gene: 8. Germline V gene data show CDR1 as SGHNT and CDR2 as YYREEE (reference sequence). This CDR3 region has 14 residues.

The CDR3 sequence: CSVPDNNEQFF. CDR3 coding DNA: TGCAGCGTTCCGGACAACAATGAGCAGTTCTTC. V is TRBV29-1 and J is TRBJ2-1; the D gene is possibly TRBD1 (5 bases). CDR1 SQVTM and CDR2 ANQGSEA come from the germline V gene. The CDR3 runs 11 residues. The germline V and J ends were trimmed by 5 bases and 5 bases, with 7 bases remaining between them.

The chain joins TRBV5-1 to TRBJ1-3, with 7 bases identical to TRBD1. V shed 4 bases, J shed 2 bases, and the junction held 6 bases outside the gene matches. The CDR3 extends over 15 amino acids. The germline V gene encodes CDR1 SGHRS and CDR2 YFSETQ. The CDR3 bases are TGCGCCAGCAGCGACGAGACAGGGACTGGAAACACCATATATTTT. Protein: CASSDETGTGNTIYF.

This rearrangement joins TRBV4-1 to TRBJ1-2; 10 nucleotides align to TRBD1. V trimming: 0 bases; J trimming: 6 bases; junction bases outside the gene matches: 4. CDR1 and CDR2 (germline): MGHRA, YSYEKL. The CDR3 sequence is 15 residues long. The DNA of the CDR3 is TGCGCCAGCAGCCAAGATGGGACAGGGGAGGATGGCTACACCTTC. The encoded protein is CASSQDGTGEDGYTF.